The 19 T cell receptor beta chains presented below share a single source sample, sequenced in a study of beta chain features in type 1 diabetes. General study results and limits: All four CD4+ subsets from Type 1 diabetes patients carried moderately but significantly shorter TCRB CDR3s.

For these TCRs, the target antigens are not known. The authors reverse transcribed all of the isolated RNA, so sequencing captured expressed TCRB transcripts. TCRdb's copy holds only in-frame clones and misses some; the assay was immunoSEQ multiplex PCR. The profile covers hundreds of thousands of clones, with approximately 12% appearing a single time and 0.0095% to 0.012% taken by the ten largest. The specimen was naive CD4+ T cells from blood. These receptors all stem from a woman between 18 and 29 years old with type 1 diabetes.

In its sample, this clone was seen a few times. V is TRBV4-1 and J is TRBJ2-1, with D possibly TRBD1 on 6 matching bases. Trimming stripped 2 bases from V and 8 bases from J, with 10 bases between. This CDR3 contains 13 residues. From germline, CDR1 is MGHRA and CDR2 YSYEKL. The CDR3 spells CASSQRGFDEQFF. CDR3 DNA: TGCGCCAGCAGCCAAAGGGGGTTCGATGAGCAGTTCTTC.

V gene TRBV5-1 combines with J gene TRBJ1-2; D is perhaps TRBD1 (5 bases). V lost 0 bases and J 5 bases, leaving 14 bases between the germline ends. CDR3 length equals 15 residues. Germline V gene sequence: CDR1 SGHRS, CDR2 YFSETQ. As DNA, the CDR3 is TGCGCCAGCAGCTTGGGGGGCTCTGCCGTTTATGGCTACACCTTC. Translating gives CASSLGGSAVYGYTF.

This clone has a handful of counts. V and J are TRBV5-1 and TRBJ2-3; 9 bases line up with TRBD1. Germline CDR1 and CDR2: SGHRS and YFSETQ. The CDR3 has 14 residues. Trimming cost V 4 bases and J 5 bases; bases outside gene matches: 5. CDR3 loop: CASSPGQGGDTQYF. The DNA for the CDR3 is TGCGCCAGCAGCCCGGGACAGGGAGGAGATACGCAGTATTTT.

The CDR3 bases are TGTGCCAGCAGCCCTTACACTGAAGCTTTCTTT. It translates to CASSPYTEAFF. The chain couples TRBV7-2 to TRBJ1-1; D is unresolved. Germline V gives CDR1 SGHTA, CDR2 FQGNSA. Between the trimmed V and J ends, which lost 5 bases and 3 bases, there was a span of 4 bases. The length of the CDR3 is 11 residues.

As for this clone: Within the sample, other DNA sequences also encode this same CDR3. The chain uses TRBV18 and TRBJ2-7; D is perhaps TRBD2 (5 bases). The V end lost 2 bases, the J end lost 3 bases, and 8 bases lay between the germline ends. This CDR3 has 13 residues. Germline-derived CDR1 and CDR2 are KGHSH and LQKENI. The CDR3 DNA reads TGTGCCAGCTCACCAACGGGGAGCTACGAGCAGTACTTC. Its protein product is CASSPTGSYEQYF. Full variable domain (rest looked up from reference TRBV18 and TRBJ2-7): NAGVMQNPRHLVRRRGQEARLRCSPMKGHSHVYWYRQLPEEGLKFMVYLQKENIIDESGMPKERFSAEFPKEGPSILRIQQVVRGDSAAYFCASSPTGSYEQYFGPGTRLTVT.

In this sample, this clone turned up a few times. This chain connects TRBV7-2 to TRBJ1-2, with 10 bases aligning to TRBD1. V lost 5 bases, J lost 7 bases, and 1 base stayed unmatched. CDR1 and CDR2 (germline): SGHTA, FQGNSA. This CDR3 is 12 amino acids long. The CDR3: CASSGTGVGYTF. The CDR3 coding sequence is TGTGCCAGCAGCGGGACAGGGGTTGGCTACACCTTC.

There are a few counts of this clone. This chain joins TRBV5-1 and TRBJ2-6; TRBD2 matches at 7 bases. Germline lookup yields CDR1 SGHRS and CDR2 YFSETQ. The CDR3 runs to 15 residues. Trimming removed 9 bases from V and 2 bases from J; junction bases left unmatched: 8. The CDR3 loop is CATREGTPGANVLTF. As DNA, the CDR3 is TGCGCCACCAGGGAGGGCACCCCTGGGGCCAACGTCCTGACTTTC.

The chain joins TRBV15 to TRBJ2-1; 8 nucleotides agree with TRBD2. Germline loops: CDR1 LNHNV, CDR2 YYDKDF (reference sequence). The CDR3 runs to 15 residues. V gave up 3 bases and J gave up 2 bases; unmatched junction bases: 3. CDR3 in DNA: TGTGCCACCAGCAGGACGGGAGGGACCTACAATGAGCAGTTCTTC. As protein: CATSRTGGTYNEQFF.

The V gene is TRBV4-3, the J gene TRBJ2-3, with TRBD2 matching 9 bases. CDR1 is LGHNA and CDR2 is YSLEER in the germline V gene. This CDR3 spans 15 amino acids. The junction had 7 bases not matched to a gene; V was cut back by 4 bases and J by 5 bases. DNA of the CDR3: TGCGCCAGCAGCCTAGTTGGCGGGGGGGGAGATACGCAGTATTTT. Its translation is CASSLVGGGGDTQYF.

This clone turned up a few times. The rearrangement joins TRBV7-2 to TRBJ1-5; 9 bases align to TRBD1. V was pared by 4 bases and J by 9 bases, with 4 bases of the junction left unmatched. Germline CDR1 reads SGHTA; CDR2 reads FQGNSA. This CDR3 contains 13 residues. The CDR3 protein is CASSSTGGTPQHF. The CDR3 DNA is TGTGCCAGCAGCTCAACAGGGGGCACGCCCCAGCATTTT.

This clone was observed a few times. The chain joins TRBV28 to TRBJ2-7, with 7 bases aligning to TRBD2. The germline V gene encodes CDR1 MDHEN and CDR2 SYDVKM. The CDR3 runs 14 residues. V lost 3 bases and J lost 2; bases outside the gene matches: 4. In nucleotides, the CDR3 is TGTGCCAGCAGTTTGGGAGGGGCCACCTACGAGCAGTACTTC. This encodes CASSLGGATYEQYF.

The table lists this clone with a few counts. The rearrangement uses TRBV15 and TRBJ1-1; D remains unclear. Germline CDR1 LNHNV, CDR2 YYDKDF (reference sequence). Trimming removed 0 bases from V and 1 base from J, with 3 bases in between. The CDR3 has 13 amino acids. The CDR3 loop reads CATSRDKNTEAFF. In nucleotides, the CDR3 is TGTGCCACCAGCAGAGATAAGAACACTGAAGCTTTCTTT.

This clone was counted only a few times. The CDR3 spells CASSERSGQFF. CDR3 sequence (DNA): TGCGCCAGCAGCGAACGGTCTGGGCAGTTCTTC. J is TRBJ2-1 and V is TRBV5-1, with D uncertain. Germline CDR1 SGHRS, CDR2 YFSETQ. The V end lost 4 bases, the J end lost 12 bases, and 11 bases lay between the germline ends. The CDR3 has 11 amino acids.

This clone has just a few counts. The rearrangement uses TRBV5-1 and TRBJ1-1, with D tentatively TRBD1 (6 bases). Germline V lookup: CDR1 SGHRS, CDR2 YFSETQ. V was clipped by 4 bases and J by 1 base, with 11 bases between them. The CDR3 spans 14 residues. CDR3 loop: CASSQQGENTEAFF. The CDR3 DNA reads TGCGCCAGCAGCCAACAGGGAGAGAACACTGAAGCTTTCTTT. Supplemented by reference TRBV5-1 and TRBJ1-1, the full variable domain reads KAGVTQTPRYLIKTRGQQVTLSCSPISGHRSVSWYQQTPGQGLQFLFEYFSETQRNKGNFPGRFSGRQFSNSRSEMNVSTLELGDSALYLCASSQQGENTEAFFGQGTRLTVV.

This clone was seen more than once but under ten times. The chain has TRBV18 and TRBJ1-1; TRBD1 matches 9 bases. Trimming removed 4 bases from V and 0 bases from J; junction bases left unmatched: 6. The CDR3 is 16 residues long. The germline CDR1 and CDR2 sequences are KGHSH and LQKENI. This CDR3 reads CASSRTDRGLNTEAFF. DNA for the CDR3: TGTGCCAGCTCACGCACGGACAGGGGATTGAACACTGAAGCTTTCTTT.

This clone was observed a handful of times. The V gene is TRBV5-1, the J gene TRBJ2-2, with D possibly being TRBD2 (5 bases). This CDR3 comprises 15 residues. Trimming pared 3 bases from V and 0 bases from J, leaving 9 bases between. The V gene's germline CDR1 is SGHRS and CDR2 YFSETQ. The CDR3 region has the DNA TGCGCCAGCAGCTGGGCGGGTGCGAACACCGGGGAGCTGTTTTTT. This translates into CASSWAGANTGELFF.

The chain couples TRBV2 to TRBJ2-7; 8 bases agree with TRBD1. CDR3 length equals 14 residues. Germline-derived CDR1 and CDR2 are SNHLY and FYNNEI. The V gene end was trimmed by 6 bases and the J gene end by 4 bases; junction bases not matched to a gene: 8. CDR3 protein: CASRGPRGRYEQYF. DNA for the CDR3: TGTGCCAGCAGGGGTCCCAGGGGGCGATACGAGCAGTACTTC. The whole variable domain, filled in from reference TRBV2 and TRBJ2-7, reads EPEVTQTPSHQVTQMGQEVILRCVPISNHLYFYWYRQILGQKVEFLVSFYNNEISEKSEIFDDQFSVERPDGSNFTLKIRSTKLEDSAMYFCASRGPRGRYEQYFGPGTRLTVT.

The rearrangement links TRBV5-1 to TRBJ2-1; 7 bases are shared with TRBD1. CDR1 and CDR2 from the germline V gene are SGHRS and YFSETQ. This CDR3 comprises 17 residues. J lost 3 bases, V lost 2 bases, and 11 bases had no gene match. The DNA for the CDR3 is TGCGCCAGCAGCTTCCCCCCATGGGGGACAGACTACAATGAGCAGTTCTTC. It encodes CASSFPPWGTDYNEQFF.

The DNA of the CDR3 is TGTGCTAGTGGCCACGGACAGGGTCCCTCCTACGAGCAGTACTTC. It yields the protein CASGHGQGPSYEQYF. The V gene is TRBV12-5, the J gene TRBJ2-7, with 8 bases identical to TRBD1. This CDR3 is 15 amino acids long. The germline V gene encodes CDR1 LGHNT and CDR2 FRNRAP. Trimming at V came to 6 bases and at J to 0 bases, leaving 7 bases not matched to a gene.